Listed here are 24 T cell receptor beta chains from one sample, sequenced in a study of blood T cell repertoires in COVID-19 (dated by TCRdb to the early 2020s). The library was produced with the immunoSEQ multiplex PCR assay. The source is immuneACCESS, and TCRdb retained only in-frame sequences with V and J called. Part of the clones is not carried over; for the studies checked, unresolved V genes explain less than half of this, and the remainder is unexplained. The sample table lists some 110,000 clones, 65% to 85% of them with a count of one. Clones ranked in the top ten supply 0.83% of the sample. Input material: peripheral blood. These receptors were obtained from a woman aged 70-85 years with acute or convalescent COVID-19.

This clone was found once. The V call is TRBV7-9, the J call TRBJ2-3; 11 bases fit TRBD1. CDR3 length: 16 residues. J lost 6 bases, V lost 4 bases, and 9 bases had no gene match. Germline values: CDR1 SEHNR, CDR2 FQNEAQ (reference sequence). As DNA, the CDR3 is TGTGCCAGCAGCTGGGGACAGGGGGAAACAATCGATACGCAGTATTTT. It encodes CASSWGQGETIDTQYF.

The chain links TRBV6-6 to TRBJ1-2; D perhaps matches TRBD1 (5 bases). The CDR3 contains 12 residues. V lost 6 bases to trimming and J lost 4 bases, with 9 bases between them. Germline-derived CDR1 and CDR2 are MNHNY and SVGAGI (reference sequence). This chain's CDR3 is CASSQDIYGYTF. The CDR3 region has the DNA TGTGCCAGCAGCCAGGACATCTATGGCTACACCTTC.

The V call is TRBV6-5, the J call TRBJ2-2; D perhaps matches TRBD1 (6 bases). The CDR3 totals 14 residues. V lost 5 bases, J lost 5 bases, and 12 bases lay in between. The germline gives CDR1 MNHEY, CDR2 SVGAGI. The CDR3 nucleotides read TGTGCCAGCAGTCAGCTTACAGGGACCGGGGAGCTGTTTTTT. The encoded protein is CASSQLTGTGELFF.

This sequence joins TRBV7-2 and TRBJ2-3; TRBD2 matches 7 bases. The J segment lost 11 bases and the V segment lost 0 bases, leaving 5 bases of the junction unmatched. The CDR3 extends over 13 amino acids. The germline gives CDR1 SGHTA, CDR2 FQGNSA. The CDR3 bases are TGTGCCAGCAGCTTAGCGCAGACTAGCCGGCAGTATTTT. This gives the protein CASSLAQTSRQYF.

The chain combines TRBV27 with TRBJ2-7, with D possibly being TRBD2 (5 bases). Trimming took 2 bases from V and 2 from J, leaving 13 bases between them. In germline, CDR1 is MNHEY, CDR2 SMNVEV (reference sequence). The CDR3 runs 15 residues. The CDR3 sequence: CASSLESGPTYEQYF. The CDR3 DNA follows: TGTGCCAGCAGTTTAGAGAGCGGACCTACCTACGAGCAGTACTTC.

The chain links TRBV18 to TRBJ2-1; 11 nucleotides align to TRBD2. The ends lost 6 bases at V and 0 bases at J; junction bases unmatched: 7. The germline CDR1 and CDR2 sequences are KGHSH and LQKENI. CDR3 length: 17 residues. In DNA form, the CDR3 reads TGTGCCAGCTCTCCAGGGACTAGCGGTAGCTCCTACAATGAGCAGTTCTTC. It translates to CASSPGTSGSSYNEQFF.

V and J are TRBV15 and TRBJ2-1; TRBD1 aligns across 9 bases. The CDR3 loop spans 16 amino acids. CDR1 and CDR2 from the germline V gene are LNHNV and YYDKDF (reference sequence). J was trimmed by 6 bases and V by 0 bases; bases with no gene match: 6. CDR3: CATSRDGGTGSNEQFF. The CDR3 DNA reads TGTGCCACCAGCAGAGATGGGGGGACAGGGAGCAATGAGCAGTTCTTC.

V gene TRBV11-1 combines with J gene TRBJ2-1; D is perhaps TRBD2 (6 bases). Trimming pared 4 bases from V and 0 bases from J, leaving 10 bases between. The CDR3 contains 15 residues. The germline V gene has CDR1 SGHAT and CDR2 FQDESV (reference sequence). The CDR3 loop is CASSSGLSSYNEQFF. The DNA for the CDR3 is TGTGCCAGCAGCTCGGGACTCAGCTCCTACAATGAGCAGTTCTTC.

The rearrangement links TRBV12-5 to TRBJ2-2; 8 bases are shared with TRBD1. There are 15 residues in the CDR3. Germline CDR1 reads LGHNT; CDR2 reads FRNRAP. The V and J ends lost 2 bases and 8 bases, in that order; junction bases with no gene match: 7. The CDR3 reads CASGLLQGAVGELFF. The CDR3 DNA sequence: TGTGCTAGTGGTTTGCTCCAGGGGGCGGTGGGGGAGCTGTTTTTT.

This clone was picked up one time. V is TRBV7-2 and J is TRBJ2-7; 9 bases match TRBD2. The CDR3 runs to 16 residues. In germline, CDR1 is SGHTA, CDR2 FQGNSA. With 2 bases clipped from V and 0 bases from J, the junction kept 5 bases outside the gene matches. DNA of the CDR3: TGTGCCAGCAGCTTATCGGCGGGAGGGGTCTCCTACGAGCAGTACTTC. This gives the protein CASSLSAGGVSYEQYF.

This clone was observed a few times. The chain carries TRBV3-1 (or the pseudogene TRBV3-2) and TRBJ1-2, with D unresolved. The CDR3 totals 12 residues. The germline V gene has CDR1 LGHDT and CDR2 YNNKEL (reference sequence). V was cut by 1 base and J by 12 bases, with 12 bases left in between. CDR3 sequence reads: CASSQVAGSHTF. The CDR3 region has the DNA TGTGCCAGCAGCCAAGTGGCGGGGTCGCACACCTTC.

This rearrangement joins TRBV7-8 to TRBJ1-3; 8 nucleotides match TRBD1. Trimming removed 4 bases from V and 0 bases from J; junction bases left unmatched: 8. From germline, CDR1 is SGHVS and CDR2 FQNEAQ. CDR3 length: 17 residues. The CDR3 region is CASSSPGQVYSGNTIYF. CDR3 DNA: TGTGCCAGCAGCTCCCCGGGACAGGTGTACTCTGGAAACACCATATATTTT.

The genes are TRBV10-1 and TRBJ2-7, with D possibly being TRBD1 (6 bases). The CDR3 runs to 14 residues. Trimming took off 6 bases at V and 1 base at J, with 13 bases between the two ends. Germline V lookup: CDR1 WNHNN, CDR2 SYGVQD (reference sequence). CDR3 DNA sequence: TGCGCCAGCAGCGGCGGCCAGGGGTCCTACGAGCAGTACTTC. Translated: CASSGGQGSYEQYF.

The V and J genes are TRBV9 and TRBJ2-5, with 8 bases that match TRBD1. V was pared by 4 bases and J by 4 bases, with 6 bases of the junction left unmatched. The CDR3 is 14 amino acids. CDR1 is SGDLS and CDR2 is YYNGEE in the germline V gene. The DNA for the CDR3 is TGTGCCAGCAGCCCTCAGGGGGCGAGAGAGACCCAGTACTTC. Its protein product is CASSPQGARETQYF. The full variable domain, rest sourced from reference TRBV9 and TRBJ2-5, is DSGVTQTPKHLITATGQRVTLRCSPRSGDLSVYWYQQSLDQGLQFLIQYYNGEERAKGNILERFSAQQFPDLHSELNLSSLELGDSALYFCASSPQGARETQYFGPGTRLLVL.

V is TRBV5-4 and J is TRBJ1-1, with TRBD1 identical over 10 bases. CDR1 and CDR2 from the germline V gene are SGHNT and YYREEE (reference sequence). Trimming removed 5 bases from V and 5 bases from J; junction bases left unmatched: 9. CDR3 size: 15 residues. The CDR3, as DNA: TGTGCCAGCAGACCCCGGACAGGGGGGTTTACTGAAGCTTTCTTT. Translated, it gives CASRPRTGGFTEAFF.

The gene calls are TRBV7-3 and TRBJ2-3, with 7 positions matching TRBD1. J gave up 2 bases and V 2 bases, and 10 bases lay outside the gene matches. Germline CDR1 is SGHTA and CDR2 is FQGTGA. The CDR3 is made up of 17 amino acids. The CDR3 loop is CASSLPGGSGLTDTQYF. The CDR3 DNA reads TGTGCCAGCAGCTTACCAGGGGGTTCAGGTCTCACAGATACGCAGTATTTT.

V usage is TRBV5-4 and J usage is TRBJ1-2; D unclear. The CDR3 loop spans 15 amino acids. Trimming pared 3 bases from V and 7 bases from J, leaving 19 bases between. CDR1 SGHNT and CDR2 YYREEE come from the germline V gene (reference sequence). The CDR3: CASSSSPPAGAGYTF. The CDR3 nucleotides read TGTGCCAGCAGCTCAAGCCCCCCGGCCGGAGCTGGCTACACCTTC.

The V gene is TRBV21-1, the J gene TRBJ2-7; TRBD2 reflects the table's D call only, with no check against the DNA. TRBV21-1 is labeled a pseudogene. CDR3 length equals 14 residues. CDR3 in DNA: TGTGCCAGACCACCCCGTAGAAGACTCTACGAGCAGTACTTC. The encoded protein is CARPPRRRLYEQYF.

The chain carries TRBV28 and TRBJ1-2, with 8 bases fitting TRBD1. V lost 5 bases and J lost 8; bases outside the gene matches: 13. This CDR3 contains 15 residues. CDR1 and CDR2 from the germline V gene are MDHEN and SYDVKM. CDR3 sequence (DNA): TGTGCCAGCAGTCTAGATCTCAGGGGGCTCTGGGGCTACACCTTC. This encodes CASSLDLRGLWGYTF.

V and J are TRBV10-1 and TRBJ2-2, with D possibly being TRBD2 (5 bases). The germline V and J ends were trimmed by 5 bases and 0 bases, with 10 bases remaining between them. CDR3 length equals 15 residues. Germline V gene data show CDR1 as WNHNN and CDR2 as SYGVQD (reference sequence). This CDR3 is CASSSGSANTGELFF. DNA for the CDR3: TGCGCCAGCAGTAGCGGCTCCGCGAACACCGGGGAGCTGTTTTTT.

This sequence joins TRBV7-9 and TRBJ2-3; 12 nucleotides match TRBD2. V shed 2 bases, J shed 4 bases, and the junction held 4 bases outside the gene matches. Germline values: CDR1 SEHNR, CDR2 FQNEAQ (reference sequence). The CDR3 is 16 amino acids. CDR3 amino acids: CASSLQLAGGSDTQYF. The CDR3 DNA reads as TGTGCCAGCAGCTTACAACTAGCGGGAGGCTCAGATACGCAGTATTTT.

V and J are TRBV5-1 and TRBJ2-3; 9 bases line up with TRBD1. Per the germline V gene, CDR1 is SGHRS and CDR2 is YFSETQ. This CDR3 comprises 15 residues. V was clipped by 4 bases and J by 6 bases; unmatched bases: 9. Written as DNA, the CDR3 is TGCGCCAGCAGCGTGGCACAGGGGGCTGGGGATACGCAGTATTTT. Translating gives CASSVAQGAGDTQYF.

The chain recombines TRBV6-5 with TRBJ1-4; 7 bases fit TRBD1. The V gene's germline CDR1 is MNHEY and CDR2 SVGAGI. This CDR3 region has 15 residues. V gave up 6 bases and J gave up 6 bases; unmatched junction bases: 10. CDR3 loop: CASRPGGPGDEKLFF. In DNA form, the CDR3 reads TGTGCCAGCAGGCCAGGGGGACCCGGGGATGAAAAACTGTTTTTT.

DNA for the CDR3: TGTGCCAGCAGCCTCACCCAGGACAGGGAGGCTTTCTTT. Protein product: CASSLTQDREAFF. The rearrangement joins TRBV11-3 to TRBJ1-1; the match to TRBD1 covers 8 bases. Germline values: CDR1 SGHNT, CDR2 YENEEA. The CDR3 spans 13 residues. The junction had 10 bases not matched to a gene; V was cut back by 5 bases and J by 11 bases.